The source of this T cell receptor (beta chain) is a study of blood T cell repertoires in COVID-19 (TCRdb year 2020). For the study in its entirety: Collaborator samples came from the United States, Italy and Spain and covered acute and convalescent phases of COVID-19. The material from the prospective study consisted of cDNA or gDNA derived from T cells, B-cell-depleted T cells, or PBMCs. The dataset comprised deeply sampled blood TCRbeta repertoires from subjects exposed to, actively infected with, or recovered from COVID-19. The repertoires were released in a freely available public database intended as a resource for research on the immune response to SARS-CoV-2. The samples were drawn from the first 160 participants of the ongoing ImmuneRACE study and from more than 1,000 subjects provided by 6 global collaborators. A de-identified subject ID, COVID-19 status, age in years and sex were almost always included in the sample metadata. Where HLA class I and class II types were available, the types were taken from metadata supplied by the sample provider, not from assay-based typing. Overall results and qualifications from the work: The amount of clinical and demographic metadata varied by source and participant and was provided uncurated.

The immunoSEQ Assay, a bias-controlled multiplex PCR, was used to amplify TCRbeta CDR3 regions from genomic DNA. Per the source publication's procedure: Within the assay, amplification of reference gene primers was used to estimate how many nucleated cells each sample contained. To quantify the absolute abundance of each unique TCRbeta CDR3 rearrangement, sequence reads were collapsed and filtered. Productive Simpson clonality was computed per sample as the square root of Simpson's diversity index over productive rearrangements. Here the immuneACCESS table is served through TCRdb, limited to in-frame sequences with V and J called. Missing clones are a known gap in these copies; in checked studies unresolved V genes cover under half, and the rest lacks a known reason. Clone size and the V and J calls come from that table; the DNA yielded D and trimming. The sample table holds about 60,000 clones, of which about 88% were seen once. Together, the top ten hold roughly 3.5% of the sample.

The collaborating institutions used their own protocols to collect whole blood in K2EDTA tubes. Collaborator samples were shipped for TCRbeta analysis as frozen whole blood, isolated PBMCs, or DNA extracted from either sample type. Spanning cysteine to phenylalanine, the CDR3 consists of 14 amino acids. Just the 42-base CDR3 DNA is kept, in frame starting at base 1. The germline V and J ends show losses of 4 bases and 3 bases respectively, and no gene match explains 4 bases of the junction. The germline V gene specifies SGDLS as CDR1 and YYNGEE as CDR2. About this clone: Its antigen remains undetermined. Per-nucleotide qualities are absent, and no much larger clonotype sits a single base away.

The sequencing input was peripheral blood. The TCR comes from a man aged 65-85 years with acute or convalescent COVID-19. This sequence uses TRBV9 and TRBJ2-3; TRBD1 lines up with 8 middle nucleotides. This receptor carries the CDR3 CASSPTGATDTQYF. The nucleotides are TGTGCCAGCAGCCCGACAGGGGCGACAGATACGCAGTATTTT.